Below, 23 T cell receptor beta chains from the same sample are listed, as sequenced in a study of blood T cell repertoires in COVID-19. The protocol was immunoSEQ multiplex PCR, while the TCRdb copy is restricted to in-frame clones and leaves out a portion. Among around 330,000 clones listed, roughly nine tenths were seen once. Sequences were obtained from PBMCs or T cells enriched from blood (not recorded which). Every receptor here comes from a man aged 60 to 69 who had recovered from COVID-19.

This chain links TRBV2 with TRBJ1-5; 8 bases align to TRBD1. With 6 bases clipped from V and 3 bases from J, the junction kept 4 bases outside the gene matches. The CDR3 spans 14 residues. Germline V gene data show CDR1 as SNHLY and CDR2 as FYNNEI. The chain's CDR3 is CASRPGQVNQPQHF. The DNA for the CDR3 is TGTGCCAGCAGACCGGGACAGGTCAATCAGCCCCAGCATTTT. The full variable domain, with the rest looked up from reference TRBV2 and TRBJ1-5, is EPEVTQTPSHQVTQMGQEVILRCVPISNHLYFYWYRQILGQKVEFLVSFYNNEISEKSEIFDDQFSVERPDGSNFTLKIRSTKLEDSAMYFCASRPGQVNQPQHFGDGTRLSIL.

The chain has TRBV19 and TRBJ2-7; tentative D call: TRBD2 (6 bases). Germline V gives CDR1 LNHDA, CDR2 SQIVND (reference sequence). The V and J ends lost 3 bases and 3 bases respectively, with 15 bases between them. The CDR3 runs 15 residues. The CDR3 DNA is TGTGCCAGTAGTATGGCCCAGGTGGGAGGCTACGAGCAGTACTTC. Translated: CASSMAQVGGYEQYF.

The chain has TRBV3-1 (or the pseudogene TRBV3-2) and TRBJ1-1; D unclear. Germline V lookup: CDR1 LGHDT, CDR2 YNNKEL (reference sequence). The CDR3 consists of 16 residues. The ends were cut back, 0 bases at V and 3 bases at J, with 14 bases in the middle. Here the CDR3 DNA reads TGTGCCAGCAGCCAAGAGTCATATTCTTTAGACACTGAAGCTTTCTTT. Protein sequence: CASSQESYSLDTEAFF.

This clone was counted once. The rearrangement links TRBV4-2 to TRBJ2-5; 12 nucleotides match TRBD2. This CDR3 spans 15 amino acids. Germline trimming cut 1 base from V and 9 bases from J; bases unmatched to any gene: 6. CDR1 and CDR2 from the germline V gene are LGHNA and YNFKEQ. The CDR3 is CASSQGTSGDGAQYF. The DNA of the CDR3 is TGTGCCAGCAGCCAAGGGACTAGCGGGGATGGGGCCCAGTACTTC.

The rearrangement joins TRBV5-1 to TRBJ2-7; TRBD2 matches 9 bases. The CDR3 has 14 residues. With V trimmed by 6 bases and J by 7 bases, 11 bases remained unmatched. Germline loops: CDR1 SGHRS, CDR2 YFSETQ. CDR3 bases: TGCGCCAGCACGCGGGGGGGAATCGCGGAAGAGCAGTACTTC. Translated: CASTRGGIAEEQYF.

The V gene is TRBV15, the J gene TRBJ2-7, with TRBD2 identical over 7 bases. This CDR3 comprises 15 residues. Germline CDR1 is LNHNV and CDR2 is YYDKDF (reference sequence). The ends lost 0 bases at V and 4 bases at J; junction bases unmatched: 6. The CDR3 loop is CATSRDLAATYEQYF. CDR3 bases: TGTGCCACCAGCAGAGATCTAGCGGCAACTTACGAGCAGTACTTC. The whole variable domain, filled in from reference TRBV15 and TRBJ2-7, reads DAMVIQNPRYQVTQFGKPVTLSCSQTLNHNVMYWYQQKSSQAPKLLFHYYDKDFNNEADTPDNFQSRRPNTSFCFLDIRSPGLGDTAMYLCATSRDLAATYEQYFGPGTRLTVT.

The chain combines TRBV11-3 with TRBJ1-1; 7 bases align to TRBD1. Germline CDR1 SGHNT, CDR2 YENEEA. CDR3 length: 13 amino acids. The V segment lost 3 bases and the J segment 4 bases; nucleotides outside the gene matches: 2. The CDR3 DNA is TGTGCCAGCAGCTTGGGACAGTTCACTGAAGCTTTCTTT. Translated: CASSLGQFTEAFF.

The J gene is TRBJ1-6, the V gene TRBV30; 9 positions match TRBD1. Germline assignment: CDR1 GTSNPN and CDR2 SVGIG (reference sequence). The CDR3 has 13 residues. V was clipped by 4 bases and J by 9 bases; unmatched bases: 4. The CDR3 loop reads CAWTPGQGSPLHF. The CDR3 DNA reads as TGTGCCTGGACTCCGGGACAGGGTTCACCCCTCCACTTT. Supplemented by reference TRBV30 and TRBJ1-6, the full variable domain reads SQTIHQWPATLVQPVGSPLSLECTVEGTSNPNLYWYRQAAGRGLQLLFYSVGIGQISSEVPQNLSASRPQDRQFILSSKKLLLSDSGFYLCAWTPGQGSPLHFGNGTRLTVT.

The chain has TRBV19 and TRBJ2-2; D is perhaps TRBD2 (6 bases). The CDR3 is 14 amino acids. Germline values: CDR1 LNHDA, CDR2 SQIVND (reference sequence). V was pared by 6 bases and J by 1 base, with 9 bases between. The CDR3 DNA is TGTGCCAGTAGGATGGGGGGGAACACCGGGGAGCTGTTTTTT. It codes for CASRMGGNTGELFF. Drawing the rest from reference TRBV19 and TRBJ2-2, the complete variable domain is DGGITQSPKYLFRKEGQNVTLSCEQNLNHDAMYWYRQDPGQGLRLIYYSQIVNDFQKGDIAEGYSVSREKKESFPLTVTSAQKNPTAFYLCASRMGGNTGELFFGEGSRLTVL.

This sequence joins TRBV6-2 or TRBV6-3 and TRBJ1-5, with TRBD1 matching 8 bases. Germline trimming cut 6 bases from V and 3 bases from J; bases unmatched to any gene: 7. Germline V gives CDR1 MNHEY, CDR2 SVGEGT. The CDR3 is 15 amino acids. CDR3 DNA sequence: TGTGCCAGCAGCCGAGAGGACAGGGACAATCAGCCCCAGCATTTT. Its protein is CASSREDRDNQPQHF.

Comment on this clone: A read error may produce the germline difference seen at one junction end. The chain recombines TRBV6-5 with TRBJ2-3, with TRBD2 matching 9 bases. The CDR3 is 13 amino acids. Germline values: CDR1 MNHEY, CDR2 SVGAGI. The CDR3 here is CASSYSLGGGAHF. Here the CDR3 DNA reads TGTGCCAGCAGTTACTCGTTAGGCGGGGGGGCACATTTT.

This clone was observed a handful of times. The gene calls are TRBV30 and TRBJ2-1, with TRBD1 matching 7 bases. This CDR3 is 17 amino acids long. Trimming took 5 bases from V and 4 from J; bases not matched to a gene: 17. Germline CDR1 and CDR2: GTSNPN and SVGIG (reference sequence). CDR3 sequence: CAWSGGQAASLYNEQFF. The CDR3 nucleotides read TGTGCCTGGTCCGGCGGACAGGCGGCTTCCTTATACAATGAGCAGTTCTTC.

This chain links TRBV15 with TRBJ1-1; D perhaps matches TRBD1 (6 bases). V was trimmed by 1 base and J by 3 bases, leaving 21 bases between them. Germline CDR1 and CDR2: LNHNV and YYDKDF (reference sequence). The CDR3 has 18 amino acids. CDR3 sequence (DNA): TGTGCCACCAGCAGAGTACGCAGGGGATGGGGCGGAGACACTGAAGCTTTCTTT. It specifies CATSRVRRGWGGDTEAFF.

A single count supports this clone. CDR3 sequence (DNA): TGTGCCAGCAGGGCGCGGGGGAACACCGGGGAGCTGTTTTTT. Protein sequence: CASRARGNTGELFF. V is TRBV6-5 and J is TRBJ2-2; D might be TRBD2 (6 bases). This CDR3 has 14 residues. Trimming left V 6 bases short and J 1 base short, with 9 bases between. Per the germline V gene, CDR1 is MNHEY and CDR2 is SVGAGI.

With respect to this clone: Additional DNA sequences in this sample encode the identical CDR3. The chain has TRBV10-3 and TRBJ1-3; D remains ambiguous. CDR3 length: 14 amino acids. CDR1 ENHRY and CDR2 SYGVKD come from the germline V gene. With 3 bases removed from V and 1 base from J, the gap between germline ends came to 7 bases. In nucleotides, the CDR3 is TGTGCCATCAGTGAAACGGGTTCTGGAAACACCATATATTTT. Translation: CAISETGSGNTIYF.

The CDR3 DNA reads as TGTGCCAGCAGCCAAGACCCTGGGACTAGGGCGCAGTATTTT. As protein: CASSQDPGTRAQYF. The chain carries TRBV3-1 (or the pseudogene TRBV3-2) and TRBJ2-3; 8 bases align to TRBD2. Germline CDR1 and CDR2: LGHDT and YNNKEL (reference sequence). CDR3 length: 14 residues. J was trimmed by 10 bases and V by 0 bases; bases with no gene match: 6.

V usage is TRBV2 and J usage is TRBJ1-2; unclear D gene. V was trimmed by 3 bases and J by 0 bases, leaving 11 bases between them. The CDR3 runs to 15 residues. Germline V gene lookup returns CDR1 SNHLY and CDR2 FYNNEI. CDR3 sequence reads: CASSDIRITNYGYTF. The CDR3 nucleotides read TGTGCCAGCAGTGATATCAGGATTACTAACTATGGCTACACCTTC.

The chain is built from TRBV19 and TRBJ1-5; 9 nucleotides align to TRBD1. Germline lookup yields CDR1 LNHDA and CDR2 SQIVND (reference sequence). V shed 5 bases and J 6 bases; nucleotides not matched to a gene: 14. There are 17 residues in the CDR3. The CDR3 DNA reads as TGTGCCAGTAGTGTGCTAGAGGACAGGGGCTTCGGTCAGCCCCAGCATTTT. This sequence encodes CASSVLEDRGFGQPQHF.

The V and J genes are TRBV9 and TRBJ2-1; a weak D match, TRBD1 (6 bases). The CDR3 has 15 amino acids. V was cut by 4 bases and J by 2 bases, with 13 bases left in between. Looked up from germline, CDR1 is SGDLS and CDR2 is YYNGEE. The CDR3 sequence: CASSTQGVPYNEQFF. CDR3 coding DNA: TGTGCCAGCAGCACACAGGGTGTCCCCTACAATGAGCAGTTCTTC.

V usage is TRBV7-9 and J usage is TRBJ1-1; 8 nucleotides line up with TRBD1. CDR1 SEHNR and CDR2 FQNEAQ come from the germline V gene (reference sequence). V trimming: 0 bases; J trimming: 5 bases; junction bases outside the gene matches: 5. The CDR3 is 15 amino acids. The CDR3 DNA reads as TGTGCCAGCAGCTTAGCGCAGGGGGCAGAAACTGAAGCTTTCTTT. Residues: CASSLAQGAETEAFF. Looking up the rest from reference TRBV7-9 and TRBJ1-1 gives the full variable domain: DTGVSQNPRHKITKRGQNVTFRCDPISEHNRLYWYRQTLGQGPEFLTYFQNEAQLEKSRLLSDRFSAERPKGSFSTLEIQRTEQGDSAMYLCASSLAQGAETEAFFGQGTRLTVV.

The V and J genes are TRBV5-1 and TRBJ2-1; the match to TRBD2 covers 11 bases. Trimming took 4 bases from V and 5 from J; bases not matched to a gene: 8. This CDR3 contains 16 residues. Per the germline V gene, CDR1 is SGHRS and CDR2 is YFSETQ. The CDR3 is CASSPGGTSGDNEQFF. In DNA form, the CDR3 reads TGCGCCAGCAGCCCGGGAGGGACTAGCGGAGACAATGAGCAGTTCTTC.

The chain uses TRBV19 and TRBJ1-4; 8 bases map to TRBD1. J was trimmed by 8 bases and V by 10 bases; bases with no gene match: 6. Germline V gene lookup returns CDR1 LNHDA and CDR2 SQIVND (reference sequence). The CDR3 has 12 residues. The CDR3 nucleotides are TGTGCCACCTCGGACAGGGTGGAAAAACTGTTTTTT. Its translation is CATSDRVEKLFF. Full variable domain (outside the CDR3, taken from reference TRBV19 and TRBJ1-4): DGGITQSPKYLFRKEGQNVTLSCEQNLNHDAMYWYRQDPGQGLRLIYYSQIVNDFQKGDIAEGYSVSREKKESFPLTVTSAQKNPTAFYLCATSDRVEKLFFGSGTQLSVL.

The chain joins TRBV2 to TRBJ2-1; D is possibly TRBD2 (5 bases). Germline V gene data show CDR1 as SNHLY and CDR2 as FYNNEI. The CDR3 is 14 residues long. The germline V and J ends were trimmed by 5 bases and 6 bases, with 14 bases remaining between them. CDR3 sequence: CASSPSPGSNEQFF. CDR3 sequence (DNA): TGTGCCAGCAGTCCTTCCCCGGGAAGCAATGAGCAGTTCTTC. Looking up the rest from reference TRBV2 and TRBJ2-1 gives the full variable domain: EPEVTQTPSHQVTQMGQEVILRCVPISNHLYFYWYRQILGQKVEFLVSFYNNEISEKSEIFDDQFSVERPDGSNFTLKIRSTKLEDSAMYFCASSPSPGSNEQFFGPGTRLTVL.